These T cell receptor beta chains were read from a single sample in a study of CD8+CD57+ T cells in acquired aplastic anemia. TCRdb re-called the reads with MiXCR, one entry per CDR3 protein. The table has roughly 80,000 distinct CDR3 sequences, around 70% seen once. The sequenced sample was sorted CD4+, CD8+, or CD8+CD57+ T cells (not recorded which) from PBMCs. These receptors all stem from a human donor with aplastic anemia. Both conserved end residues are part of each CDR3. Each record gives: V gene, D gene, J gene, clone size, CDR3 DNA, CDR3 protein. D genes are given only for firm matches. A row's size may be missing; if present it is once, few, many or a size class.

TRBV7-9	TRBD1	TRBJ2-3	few	TGTGCCGATCAGGGGGCGGGAGATACGCAGTATTTT	CADQGAGDTQYF
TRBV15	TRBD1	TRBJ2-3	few	TGTGCCACCACTTCCGGGACAGGGGTGGAAGATACGCAGTATTTT	CATTSGTGVEDTQYF
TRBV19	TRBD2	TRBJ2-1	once	TGTGCCAGTAGTATAGTGGGGGGGGTTGGAGAGCAGTTCTTC	CASSIVGGVGEQFF
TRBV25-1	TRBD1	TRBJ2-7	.	TGTGCCAGCAGTGAATACCGTTACTGGGACAGGTCCTACGAGCAGTACTTC	CASSEYRYWDRSYEQYF
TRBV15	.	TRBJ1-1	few	TGTGCCACCAGCAGAGATTGGGACACTGAAGCTTTCTTT	CATSRDWDTEAFF
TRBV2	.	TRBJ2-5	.	TGTGCCAGCAGTGGGGTAGAGACCCAGTACTTC	CASSGVETQYF
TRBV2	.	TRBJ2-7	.	TGTGCCAGCAGTGAAGCGCTTGAGGGGGTGGCCTCCTACGAGCAGTACTTC	CASSEALEGVASYEQYF
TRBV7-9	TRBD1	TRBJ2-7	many	TGTGCCAGCAGCTTCTCCGGACAGGTTGGAGAGCAGTACTTC	CASSFSGQVGEQYF
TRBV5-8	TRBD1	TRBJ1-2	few	TGTGCCAGCAGCCCGGGGACAGGGAGCGGCTACACCTTC	CASSPGTGSGYTF
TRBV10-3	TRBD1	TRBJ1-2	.	TGTGCCATCAGTGGTAGTCCCGGGACAGGGGGTGGCTACACCTTC	CAISGSPGTGGGYTF
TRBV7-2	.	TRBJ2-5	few	TGTGCCAGCAGCCCCCGGCCCCAAGAGACCCAGTACTTC	CASSPRPQETQYF
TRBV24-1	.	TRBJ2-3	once	TGTGCCACCAGTGACACCGGACTTAACCCAGATACGCAGTATTTT	CATSDTGLNPDTQYF
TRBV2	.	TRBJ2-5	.	TGTGCCAGCAGTGCGTCCCCCAATCAGCCCCAGTACTTC	CASSASPNQPQYF
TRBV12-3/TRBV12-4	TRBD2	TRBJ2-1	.	TGTGCCAGCAGCCCGGGACTAGCGGCCTACAATGAGCAGTTCTTC	CASSPGLAAYNEQFF
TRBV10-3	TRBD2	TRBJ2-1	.	TGTGCCATCAGTGGACTAGCGGGAGCCAATGAGCAGTTCTTC	CAISGLAGANEQFF
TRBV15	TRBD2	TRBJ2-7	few	TGTGCCACCAGCCCCCCGGCGCGGGAGAGCTCCTACGAGCAGTACTTC	CATSPPARESSYEQYF
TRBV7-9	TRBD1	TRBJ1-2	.	TGTGCCAGCAGCTTAAACACAGGGGGCCGTGGCTACACCTTC	CASSLNTGGRGYTF
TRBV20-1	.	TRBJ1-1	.	TGCAGTGCTAGAGATTCGTTGGGGCTTGAAGCTTTCTTT	CSARDSLGLEAFF
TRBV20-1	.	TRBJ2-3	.	TGCAGTGCTAGAGGTGATCTAGCAGATACGCAGTATTTT	CSARGDLADTQYF
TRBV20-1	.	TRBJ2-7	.	TGCAGTGCTAGTCGGAACGAAAACTACGAGCAGTACTTC	CSASRNENYEQYF
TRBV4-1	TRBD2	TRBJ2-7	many	TGCGCCAGCAGCCAAGGTAGCGGGGGGTATTTCTACGAGCAGTACTTC	CASSQGSGGYFYEQYF
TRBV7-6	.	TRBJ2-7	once	TGTGCCAGCAGCTTAAAGTCAGGGGAGCAGTACTTC	CASSLKSGEQYF
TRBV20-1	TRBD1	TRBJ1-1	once	TGCAGTGCTACAGGACAGGGGGTGACTGAAGCTTTCTTT	CSATGQGVTEAFF
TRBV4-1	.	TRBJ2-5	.	TGCGCCAGCAGCCAAGGGCTCATAGAGACCCAGTACTTC	CASSQGLIETQYF
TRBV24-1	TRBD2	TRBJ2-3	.	TGTGCCACCAGTGAAGGTAGCGGGGCGAGCACAGATACGCAGTATTTT	CATSEGSGASTDTQYF
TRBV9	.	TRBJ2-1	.	TGTGCCAGCAGTTCCGGGACTGTTTACAATGAGCAGTTCTTC	CASSSGTVYNEQFF
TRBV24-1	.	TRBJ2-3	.	TGTGCCACCAGTGAACTGGGAGCCCAAGCTACAGATACGCAGTATTTT	CATSELGAQATDTQYF
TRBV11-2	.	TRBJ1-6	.	TGTGCCAGCAGCACCAAACTTGATTCACCCCTCCACTTT	CASSTKLDSPLHF
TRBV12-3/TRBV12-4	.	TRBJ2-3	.	TGTGCCAGCAGTTTATTCGGCGGGAACACAGATACGCAGTATTTT	CASSLFGGNTDTQYF
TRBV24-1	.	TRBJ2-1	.	TGTGCCACCAGTGATTTGCAGGCTAGCGAGGTTGAGCAGTTCTTC	CATSDLQASEVEQFF
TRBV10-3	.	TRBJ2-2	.	TGTGCCATCAAAAAGGAGGTCACCGGGGAGCTGTTTTTT	CAIKKEVTGELFF